This T cell receptor beta chain was sequenced in a study of tumor-infiltrating lymphocytes in localized non-small cell lung cancer (dated by TCRdb to the early 2020s). For the study in its entirety: The cohort included patients whose samples were collected after neoadjuvant chemotherapy, as well as both smokers and never-smokers and several histologies. From each patient came resected tumor tissue plus uninvolved lung tissue from that same patient, and the uninvolved lung tissue was described as non-adjacent to the tumor. The same patients underwent several integrated assays, with TCR sequencing performed together with flow cytometry, multiplex immunofluorescence, RNA-seq, exome sequencing and proteomics. In total, the ICON cohort consisted of fewer than 180 surgical patients with localized non-small cell lung cancer who had their tumors resected. The paired tumor versus uninvolved lung comparison of immunoSEQ T-cell fraction included around 55 patients.

ICON enrollment began in 2016, and the last patient was enrolled in 2018. A subcohort of approximately 80 patients provided fresh tumor and matched uninvolved tissue for in-depth immune analyses, with TCR sequencing among those analyses. DNA for TCR sequencing was isolated from bulk tissue, and no cell sorting was done. Its CDR3 holds 18 amino acids, cysteine through phenylalanine. Only the CDR3 DNA is retained, 54 bases long and in frame from the first base. The germline V gene provides CDR1 SGDLS and CDR2 YYNGEE. V is reduced by 2 bases and J by 1 base, leaving a spacing of 16 bases between them. Summary of the overall study and its limitations: Because different assays used different pieces of the same tissue, technical variation could not be distinguished from intratumor heterogeneity. The TCR-derived T-cell fraction showed no difference between the flow cytometry-defined immunotypes IM1 (good prognosis) and IM2 (poor prognosis). Recurrence-free survival showed no association with tumor T-cell fraction measured by TCR sequencing (p = 0.61). Assay coverage differed among patients according to how much tissue was available, so only a subset of the cohort had TCR sequencing. Higher T cell infiltration in tumors than in uninvolved lung tissue was supported by TCRbeta sequencing, consistent with immunofluorescence CD3 counts.

For this clone: Its antigen specificity is not known. No base quality information exists; no much larger clone differs at one position.

The T-cell fraction in tumor and uninvolved lung tissue was obtained from TCR sequencing using the immunoSEQ assay. The source study handled its data this way. To analyze survival, patients were divided into a high T-cell fraction group (upper tertile) and a low T-cell fraction group (lower two tertiles), and the two groups were compared using a log-rank test. A signed-rank test was used to test paired tumor versus uninvolved lung differences in T-cell fraction. TCRdb took over this immuneACCESS table, retaining in-frame rearrangements with V and J assigned. Such tables are incomplete; in checked studies, under half of the missing clones stem from an unresolved V gene, and the remainder is unexplained. V and J calls and clone size are copied from that table; D and trimming were computed from the DNA. The sample table holds about 16,000 clones, of which roughly 70% were seen once. The top ten hold about 9.4% of the sample.

This TCR derives from a human donor with non-small cell lung cancer. What was sequenced was lung tumor tissue. Recombination joined TRBV9 with TRBJ2-6, with TRBD1 as a weak D call on 5 bases. The CDR3 corresponds to CASSVVGRAGSGANVLTF. The nucleotide sequence is TGTGCCAGCAGCGTTGTAGGCAGGGCTGGGTCTGGGGCCAACGTCCTGACTTTC.